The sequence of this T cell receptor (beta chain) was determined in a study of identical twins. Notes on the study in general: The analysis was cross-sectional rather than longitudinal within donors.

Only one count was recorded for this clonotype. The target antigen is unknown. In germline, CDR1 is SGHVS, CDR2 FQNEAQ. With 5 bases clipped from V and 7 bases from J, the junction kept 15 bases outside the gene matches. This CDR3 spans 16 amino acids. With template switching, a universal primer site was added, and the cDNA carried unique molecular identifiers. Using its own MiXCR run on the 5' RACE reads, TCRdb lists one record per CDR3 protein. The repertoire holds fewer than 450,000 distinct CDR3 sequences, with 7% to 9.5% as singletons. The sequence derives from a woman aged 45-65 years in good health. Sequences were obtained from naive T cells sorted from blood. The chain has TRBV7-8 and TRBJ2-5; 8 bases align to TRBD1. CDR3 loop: CASSPTDRAGFRTQYF. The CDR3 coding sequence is TGTGCCAGCAGCCCAACGGACAGGGCGGGTTTTCGGACCCAGTACTTC.